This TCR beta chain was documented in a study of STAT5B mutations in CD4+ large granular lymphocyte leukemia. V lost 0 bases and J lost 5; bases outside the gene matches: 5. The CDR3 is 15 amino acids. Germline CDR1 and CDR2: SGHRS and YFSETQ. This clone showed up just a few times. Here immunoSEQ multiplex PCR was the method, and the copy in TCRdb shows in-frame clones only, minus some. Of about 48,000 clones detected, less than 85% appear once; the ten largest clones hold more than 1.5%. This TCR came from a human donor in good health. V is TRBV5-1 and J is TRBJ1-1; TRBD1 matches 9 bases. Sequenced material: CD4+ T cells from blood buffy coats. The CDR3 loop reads CASSLGGTGNTEAFF. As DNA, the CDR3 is TGCGCCAGCAGCTTGGGGGGGACAGGGAATACTGAAGCTTTCTTT.